A selection of T cell receptor beta chains follows, all from one sample in a study of long-term antiretroviral therapy in people with HIV. Only in-frame clones appear in the TCRdb table, and some are missing; sequencing was by immunoSEQ multiplex PCR. The sample consists of fewer than 30,000 clones, 70% to 90% of them appearing once. The specimen comprised unsorted PBMCs, sampled 0.8 years after starting antiretroviral therapy. Every receptor here comes from a woman in her 30s with HIV. CDR3s include the opening cysteine and the closing phenylalanine or tryptophan. Fields, in order: clone size, CDR3 length, V gene, CDR3 protein. Not every row has a clone size; where given, it reads once, few, many or a size class.

NA | 14 | TRBV30 | CAWSLTPRRYGYTF
NA | 14 | TRBV30 | CAWSVLENQETQYF
NA | 11 | TRBV6-1 | CASSVSDTQYF
once | 14 | TRBV19 | CASSVTGGGQPQHF
NA | 15 | TRBV14 | CASSQNRGPQETQYF
NA | 14 | TRBV2 | CASSFQGRPDTQYF
NA | 13 | TRBV29-1 | CSVELQVDTEAFF
once | 12 | TRBV19 | CASSSLRAEAFF
NA | 18 | TRBV11-2 | CASSLKGPRVLDTGELFF
NA | 16 | TRBV5-1 | CASREAGAPNTGELFF
NA | 16 | TRBV4-2 | CASSRRSGGSNQPQHF
NA | 15 | TRBV18 | CASSPGISGEETQYF
NA | 14 | TRBV5-5 | CASSYDRTNYGYTF
NA | 13 | TRBV7-2 | CASSLERGETQYF
few | 14 | TRBV7-9 | CASSKEGRGSPLHF
NA | 13 | TRBV19 | CASSWAGNYGYTF
NA | 16 | TRBV7-8 | CASSSGEGLLGTEAFF
NA | 14 | TRBV7-6 | CASSPTTGTYEQYF
NA | 12 | TRBV28 | CASRGDINTIYF
NA | 15 | TRBV6-5 | CASSSGRYLTGELFF
NA | 13 | TRBV5-1 | CASSRDRGYGYTF
NA | 14 | TRBV29-1 | CSVGGVLLQETQYF
NA | 15 | TRBV18 | CASSPGQEVNTEAFF
once | 13 | TRBV30 | CAWEETDRAGYTF
few | 15 | TRBV2 | CASPATDNYNTEAFF
NA | 15 | TRBV6-6 | CASSYSGATNEKLFF
NA | 13 | TRBV6-1 | CATGQGFTDTQYF
NA | 13 | TRBV15 | CATSREMDIMAFF
NA | 13 | TRBV30 | CAWSEGTVNEQFF
NA | 13 | TRBV30 | CAWSVRGLTEAFF
few | 13 | TRBV2 | CASSVRDAGELFF
NA | 15 | TRBV30 | CAWGSGTGGNEKLFF
NA | 14 | TRBV30 | CAWSETGGADGYTF
NA | 16 | TRBV7-8 | CASSLEQRGRRTEAFF
NA | 15 | TRBV5-1 | CASSLEGAVNYGYTF
NA | 17 | TRBV6-1 | CASSEAGSSFGADTQYF
NA | 16 | TRBV4-1 | CASSQGDGRSSYEQYF
few | 12 | TRBV6-1 | CASRDSGNTIYF
NA | 14 | TRBV10-3 | CAMGRSSGSTEAFF
NA | 16 | TRBV4-1 | CASSQAAGRGPDTQYF